The rows below give T cell receptor beta chains drawn from one sample of a study of response to subunit inactivated influenza vaccine. TCRdb ran MiXCR on the RT-PCR reads and lists one entry per CDR3 protein. The sample includes roughly 190,000 distinct CDR3 sequences, around 12% of them seen just once. In addition, the sample was reused for a study of T cells expressing NK-cell markers.

The material sequenced was CD8+ T cells sorted from PBMCs, taken 11 to 12 days after vaccination. The receptor source for this set is a man in his forties or fifties who received an inactivated influenza vaccine. CDR3s include the opening cysteine and the closing phenylalanine or tryptophan.

TRBV28 | 12 | CASSLNRDEQFF
TRBV3-1 | 15 | CASSQDSLAKNIQYF
TRBV9 | 15 | CASSVGSSQGQPQHF
TRBV4-1 | 16 | CASSQLDSIARGIQYF
TRBV12-3/TRBV12-4 | 15 | CASSSLGSFYYGYTF
TRBV29-1 | 12 | CSVSQGGTEAFF
TRBV28 | 15 | CASSYGQGSTGELFF
TRBV9 | 18 | CASSVGAGGLAGAHEQYF
TRBV27 | 13 | CASSLDPLDTQYF
TRBV4-3 | 16 | CASSQSWGQGTYEQYF
TRBV7-9 | 15 | CASSPAGKGYNEQFF
TRBV19 | 12 | CASSGGHYEQYF
TRBV20-1 | 15 | CSARELTGGNEKLFF
TRBV4-2 | 15 | CASSPRQGPNTEAFF
TRBV12-3/TRBV12-4 | 15 | CASSHRDRASYEQYF
TRBV24-1 | 14 | CATSVATVHNEQFF
TRBV7-2 | 13 | CASSLVRVQPQHF
TRBV27 | 16 | CASSPTSGRGHNEQFF
TRBV15 | 15 | CATSRELASYNEQFF
TRBV12-3/TRBV12-4 | 16 | CASSNRGGGGDNEQFF
TRBV5-5 | 14 | CASSPQGINQPQHF
TRBV12-3/TRBV12-4 | 12 | CASSLNGYGYTF